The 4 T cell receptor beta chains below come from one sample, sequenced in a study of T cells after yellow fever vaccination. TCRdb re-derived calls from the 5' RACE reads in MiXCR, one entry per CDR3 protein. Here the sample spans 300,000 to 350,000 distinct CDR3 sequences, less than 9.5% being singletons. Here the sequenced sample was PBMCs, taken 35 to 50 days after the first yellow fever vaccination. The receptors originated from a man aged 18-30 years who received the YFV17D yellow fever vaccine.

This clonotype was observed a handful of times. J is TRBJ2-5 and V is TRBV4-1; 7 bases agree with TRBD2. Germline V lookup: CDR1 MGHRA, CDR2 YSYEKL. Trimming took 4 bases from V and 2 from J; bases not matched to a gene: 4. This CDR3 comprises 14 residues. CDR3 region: CASSRREEQETQYF. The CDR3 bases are TGCGCCAGCAGCCGCCGGGAGGAACAAGAGACCCAGTACTTC.

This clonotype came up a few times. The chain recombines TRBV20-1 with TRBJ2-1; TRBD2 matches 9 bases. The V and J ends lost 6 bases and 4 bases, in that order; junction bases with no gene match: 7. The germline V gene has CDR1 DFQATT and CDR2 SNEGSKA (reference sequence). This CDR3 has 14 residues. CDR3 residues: CSATGLASYNEQFF. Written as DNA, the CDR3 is TGCAGTGCCACGGGACTAGCATCATACAATGAGCAGTTCTTC.

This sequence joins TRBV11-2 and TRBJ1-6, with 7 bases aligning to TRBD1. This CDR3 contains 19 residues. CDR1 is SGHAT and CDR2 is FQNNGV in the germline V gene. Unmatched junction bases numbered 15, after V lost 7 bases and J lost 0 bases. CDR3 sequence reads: CASTTRQGGLSSYNSPLHF. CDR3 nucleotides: TGTGCCAGCACTACAAGGCAGGGGGGACTAAGCTCCTATAATTCACCCCTCCACTTT.

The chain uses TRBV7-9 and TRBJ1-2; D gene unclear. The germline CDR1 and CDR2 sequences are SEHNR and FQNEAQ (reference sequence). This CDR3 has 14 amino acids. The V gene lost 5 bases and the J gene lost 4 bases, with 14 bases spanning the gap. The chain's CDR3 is CASSPRGQAYGYTF. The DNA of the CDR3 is TGTGCCAGCAGCCCCCGTGGGCAGGCCTATGGCTACACCTTC. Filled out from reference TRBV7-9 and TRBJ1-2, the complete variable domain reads DTGVSQNPRHKITKRGQNVTFRCDPISEHNRLYWYRQTLGQGPEFLTYFQNEAQLEKSRLLSDRFSAERPKGSFSTLEIQRTEQGDSAMYLCASSPRGQAYGYTFGSGTRLTVV.